This T cell receptor beta chain came from a study of blood T cell repertoires in COVID-19. V shed 2 bases, J shed 6 bases, and the junction held 7 bases outside the gene matches. The length of the CDR3 is 15 residues. Germline assignment: CDR1 MNHEY and CDR2 SVGEGT. Measured with immunoSEQ multiplex PCR; TCRdb has only the in-frame clones, and not every one. The sample holds 280,000 or so clones, about 83% seen once. The sequence was collected from a woman between 45 and 60 years old who had recovered from COVID-19. V usage is TRBV6-2 or TRBV6-3 and J usage is TRBJ2-7; 10 bases match TRBD2. Sequenced sample: peripheral blood. In DNA form, the CDR3 reads TGTGCCAGCAGTTACGCCCTAGCGGGAGACGTCGAGCAGTACTTC. This codes for CASSYALAGDVEQYF.